These 32 T cell receptor beta chains share one sample of origin, sequenced in a study of blood T cell repertoires in COVID-19 (dated by TCRdb to between 2020 and 2021). The library was built by means of the immunoSEQ multiplex PCR assay. TCRdb's version of the immuneACCESS table is confined to in-frame rearrangements and falls short of the full clone set. An unresolved V gene accounts for under half of the shortfall where checked; the remainder is of unknown origin. This sample gives about 430,000 clones in total; approximately 92% of them show up just once. Roughly 1.1% of the sample goes to the ten largest clones. The material sequenced was PBMCs or T cells enriched from blood (not recorded which). The receptors originated from a man aged 25-45 years who had recovered from COVID-19.

The chain carries TRBV28 and TRBJ2-7; the match to TRBD2 covers 11 bases. The CDR3 extends over 15 amino acids. Per the germline V gene, CDR1 is MDHEN and CDR2 is SYDVKM. V gave up 5 bases and J gave up 6 bases; unmatched junction bases: 9. The CDR3 nucleotides read TGTGCCAGCAGTGCTAGCGGGAGGCGCGTTCCCGAGCAGTACTTC. Residues: CASSASGRRVPEQYF.

V gene TRBV5-5 combines with J gene TRBJ2-3; 11 nucleotides agree with TRBD2. The CDR3 sequence is 16 residues long. V shed 3 bases, J shed 2 bases, and the junction held 5 bases outside the gene matches. Germline V gene data show CDR1 as SGHKS and CDR2 as YYEKEE (reference sequence). CDR3 DNA: TGTGCCAGCAGCTCTCTACTAGCGGGGGTCACAGATACGCAGTATTTT. This sequence encodes CASSSLLAGVTDTQYF.

The chain joins TRBV4-1 to TRBJ2-7, with TRBD2 matching over 7 bases. The CDR3 consists of 17 residues. V lost 0 bases to trimming and J lost 0 bases; unmatched junction nucleotides: 8. Germline V CDR1 and CDR2: MGHRA, YSYEKL. The CDR3 loop reads CASSQEVRREYSYEQYF. The CDR3 nucleotides are TGCGCCAGCAGCCAAGAGGTCCGGCGGGAGTACTCCTACGAGCAGTACTTC.

The chain has TRBV27 and TRBJ2-7; tentatively, D is TRBD2 (6 bases). The CDR3 covers 14 residues. With 3 bases removed from V and 6 bases from J, the gap between germline ends came to 15 bases. The germline CDR1 and CDR2 sequences are MNHEY and SMNVEV (reference sequence). CDR3: CASSFRTARGEQYF. DNA for the CDR3: TGTGCCAGCAGTTTTAGAACAGCGCGGGGCGAGCAGTACTTC.

The rearrangement uses TRBV19 and TRBJ2-1; TRBD2 matches at 13 bases. With 2 bases clipped from V and 7 bases from J, the junction kept 2 bases outside the gene matches. CDR3 length equals 15 residues. Germline values: CDR1 LNHDA, CDR2 SQIVND (reference sequence). Here the CDR3 reads CASSIRTSGSNEQFF. Written as DNA, the CDR3 is TGTGCCAGTAGTATACGGACTAGCGGGAGTAATGAGCAGTTCTTC.

The rearrangement links TRBV3-1 (or the pseudogene TRBV3-2) to TRBJ2-7, with D unresolved. In germline, CDR1 is LGHDT, CDR2 YNNKEL (reference sequence). The CDR3 has 14 residues. V lost 1 base and J lost 2, with 9 bases in between. Here the CDR3 reads CASSQVTGPYEQYF. The CDR3 DNA sequence: TGTGCCAGCAGCCAAGTTACGGGTCCCTACGAGCAGTACTTC.

This chain uses TRBV5-1 with TRBJ1-6; 7 bases are a match to TRBD1. Trimming cost V 4 bases and J 6 bases; bases outside gene matches: 4. CDR1 is SGHRS and CDR2 is YFSETQ in the germline V gene. The CDR3 extends over 14 amino acids. The CDR3 sequence is CASSTGQVNSPLHF. The CDR3 region has the DNA TGCGCCAGCAGCACAGGACAGGTTAATTCACCCCTCCACTTT.

The rearrangement joins TRBV28 to TRBJ2-7, with 9 bases lining up with TRBD2. The CDR3 sequence is 15 residues long. V dropped 3 bases and J dropped 4; count of bases not matched to a gene: 7. Per the germline V gene, CDR1 is MDHEN and CDR2 is SYDVKM. The CDR3 nucleotides are TGTGCCAGCAGTTTCCATTTTGCGGGAGGGTACGAGCAGTACTTC. This translates into CASSFHFAGGYEQYF.

J is TRBJ1-1 and V is TRBV27; D might be TRBD1 (6 bases). Germline loops: CDR1 MNHEY, CDR2 SMNVEV (reference sequence). This CDR3 has 13 residues. Trimming took 6 bases from V and 6 from J, leaving 14 bases between them. The CDR3 spells CASSHGRGAEAFF. CDR3 DNA: TGTGCCAGCAGCCACGGCAGGGGAGCTGAAGCTTTCTTT.

This clone was counted a single time. V usage is TRBV5-4 and J usage is TRBJ2-6; 8 nucleotides agree with TRBD1. Trimming cost V 5 bases and J 2 bases; bases outside gene matches: 3. The CDR3 length is 15 residues. Looked up from germline, CDR1 is SGHNT and CDR2 is YYREEE (reference sequence). In nucleotides, the CDR3 is TGTGCCAGCAGGGGGACAGGCGCTGGGGCCAACGTCCTGACTTTC. It encodes CASRGTGAGANVLTF.

V and J are TRBV6-5 and TRBJ2-5; a weak D match, TRBD1 (6 bases). V was clipped by 0 bases and J by 4 bases, with 15 bases between them. Germline V lookup: CDR1 MNHEY, CDR2 SVGAGI. The CDR3 contains 16 residues. This CDR3 is CASSYSRGTGGETQYF. The DNA for the CDR3 is TGTGCCAGCAGTTACTCGAGGGGGACCGGCGGAGAGACCCAGTACTTC.

The chain links TRBV11-2 to TRBJ1-1, with 7 bases that match TRBD1. Per germline, CDR1 SGHAT and CDR2 FQNNGV. V shed 6 bases, J shed 5 bases, and the junction held 6 bases outside the gene matches. The CDR3 runs to 13 residues. The DNA of the CDR3 is TGTGCCAGCAGTACATACAGGGGAACTGAAGCTTTCTTT. This gives the protein CASSTYRGTEAFF.

The chain joins TRBV2 to TRBJ1-2; 9 bases are shared with TRBD1. Per the germline V gene, CDR1 is SNHLY and CDR2 is FYNNEI. Trimming cost V 5 bases and J 7 bases; bases outside gene matches: 14. CDR3 length equals 16 residues. In nucleotides, the CDR3 is TGTGCCAGCAGTCAAATGGGACAGGGCTTTCTGAGTGGCTACACCTTC. Its translation is CASSQMGQGFLSGYTF.

The chain links TRBV15 to TRBJ2-5; no reliable D call. This CDR3 contains 16 residues. CDR1 is LNHNV and CDR2 is YYDKDF in the germline V gene (reference sequence). The ends were cut back, 0 bases at V and 4 bases at J, with 15 bases in the middle. This chain's CDR3 is CATSRDRTALGETQYF. The CDR3 nucleotides are TGTGCCACCAGCAGAGATCGCACCGCCCTAGGAGAGACCCAGTACTTC.

The rearrangement links TRBV6-5 to TRBJ2-3, with TRBD1 matching over 10 bases. Trimming cost V 8 bases and J 6 bases; bases outside gene matches: 11. CDR1 and CDR2 from the germline V gene are MNHEY and SVGAGI. The CDR3 runs 15 residues. The CDR3 nucleotides read TGTGCCAGCGGACTTCGGGGACAGGGGTACGATACGCAGTATTTT. This sequence encodes CASGLRGQGYDTQYF.

DNA of the CDR3: TGTGCCAGCAGCTTATCCCCGCAGGGAAACACCATATATTTT. It translates to CASSLSPQGNTIYF. The V call is TRBV7-6, the J call TRBJ1-3, with no clear D. Germline CDR1 is SGHVS and CDR2 is FNYEAQ. The length of the CDR3 is 14 residues. V lost 2 bases, J lost 4 bases, and 9 bases lay in between. The whole variable domain, remainder taken from reference TRBV7-6 and TRBJ1-3, is GAGVSQSPRYKVTKRGQDVALRCDPISGHVSLYWYRQALGQGPEFLTYFNYEAQQDKSGLPNDRFSAERPEGSISTLTIQRTEQRDSAMYRCASSLSPQGNTIYFGEGSWLTVV.

This chain links TRBV30 with TRBJ2-3; D is possibly TRBD1 (6 bases). Germline V gives CDR1 GTSNPN, CDR2 SVGIG (reference sequence). This CDR3 comprises 16 residues. V lost 2 bases and J 3 bases, leaving 18 bases between the germline ends. The CDR3 reads CAWSKLAGDMTDTQYF. As DNA, the CDR3 is TGTGCCTGGAGTAAATTGGCAGGGGATATGACAGATACGCAGTATTTT.

The chain carries TRBV4-1 and TRBJ1-2; no clear D gene. V was clipped by 0 bases and J by 4 bases, with 15 bases between them. Germline V lookup: CDR1 MGHRA, CDR2 YSYEKL. This CDR3 spans 16 amino acids. This CDR3 is CASSQEGEAAAYGYTF. For the CDR3, the DNA is TGCGCCAGCAGCCAAGAGGGTGAGGCAGCAGCCTATGGCTACACCTTC.

About this clone: The sample carries other DNA sequences with the same CDR3. J is TRBJ2-7 and V is TRBV18; 8 nucleotides align to TRBD1. The CDR3 totals 13 residues. CDR1 and CDR2 from the germline V gene are KGHSH and LQKENI. Trimming took 3 bases from V and 3 from J; bases not matched to a gene: 1. The CDR3 DNA reads as TGTGCCAGCTCACCCGGGACAGGCTACGAGCAGTACTTC. It codes for CASSPGTGYEQYF.

The rearrangement joins TRBV19 to TRBJ2-2; D is uncertain. The CDR3 consists of 18 residues. The germline V and J ends were trimmed by 0 bases and 4 bases, with 18 bases remaining between them. Looked up from germline, CDR1 is LNHDA and CDR2 is SQIVND (reference sequence). The chain's CDR3 is CASSIDPPRWAFTGELFF. DNA for the CDR3: TGTGCCAGTAGTATAGACCCCCCCCGGTGGGCCTTCACCGGGGAGCTGTTTTTT.

The DNA for the CDR3 is TGTGCCAGCAGCGTTGGGGGCCCTCGGGACAAACTAAACACTGAAGCTTTCTTT. Amino acids: CASSVGGPRDKLNTEAFF. J is TRBJ1-1 and V is TRBV9; TRBD1 might be the D (6 bases). Trimming stripped 2 bases from V and 2 bases from J, with 22 bases between. CDR1 SGDLS and CDR2 YYNGEE come from the germline V gene. The CDR3 has 18 amino acids. Looking up the rest from reference TRBV9 and TRBJ1-1 gives the full variable domain: DSGVTQTPKHLITATGQRVTLRCSPRSGDLSVYWYQQSLDQGLQFLIQYYNGEERAKGNILERFSAQQFPDLHSELNLSSLELGDSALYFCASSVGGPRDKLNTEAFFGQGTRLTVV.

The genes are TRBV5-1 and TRBJ1-2, with a possible D match to TRBD1 (6 bases). The CDR3 runs to 13 residues. V was clipped by 4 bases and J by 2 bases, with 9 bases between them. Germline CDR1 reads SGHRS; CDR2 reads YFSETQ. Here the CDR3 DNA reads TGCGCCAGCAGCGAGACAGGAAACTATGGCTACACCTTC. Its translation: CASSETGNYGYTF. Based on the CDR3 plus reference TRBV5-1 and TRBJ1-2, the full variable domain is KAGVTQTPRYLIKTRGQQVTLSCSPISGHRSVSWYQQTPGQGLQFLFEYFSETQRNKGNFPGRFSGRQFSNSRSEMNVSTLELGDSALYLCASSETGNYGYTFGSGTRLTVV.

This clone has just a few counts. The CDR3 DNA is TGTGCCAGCCGGCTGACAGGGGACTCTGGAAACACCATATATTTT. Its protein is CASRLTGDSGNTIYF. J is TRBJ1-3 and V is TRBV2, with 8 bases that match TRBD1. V shed 8 bases and J 0 bases; nucleotides not matched to a gene: 6. CDR3 size: 15 residues. The germline gives CDR1 SNHLY, CDR2 FYNNEI.

The chain uses TRBV19 and TRBJ1-2; TRBD1 aligns across 9 bases. V dropped 4 bases and J dropped 2; count of bases not matched to a gene: 2. Germline lookup yields CDR1 LNHDA and CDR2 SQIVND (reference sequence). The CDR3 length is 14 residues. This chain's CDR3 is CASSSGTGNYGYTF. CDR3 in DNA: TGTGCCAGTAGTAGCGGGACAGGGAACTATGGCTACACCTTC.

This clone was counted a single time. The chain combines TRBV28 with TRBJ1-1, with 8 bases fitting TRBD1. Germline CDR1 is MDHEN and CDR2 is SYDVKM. The CDR3 runs to 15 residues. V lost 6 bases and J lost 5; bases outside the gene matches: 11. CDR3 sequence reads: CASRPTGTGKTEAFF. CDR3 nucleotide sequence: TGTGCCAGCAGGCCCACCGGGACAGGAAAGACTGAAGCTTTCTTT. The full variable domain, with the rest looked up from reference TRBV28 and TRBJ1-1, is DVKVTQSSRYLVKRTGEKVFLECVQDMDHENMFWYRQDPGLGLRLIYFSYDVKMKEKGDIPEGYSVSREKKERFSLILESASTNQTSMYLCASRPTGTGKTEAFFGQGTRLTVV.

V usage is TRBV30 and J usage is TRBJ2-5; D perhaps matches TRBD2 (6 bases). Between the trimmed V and J ends, which lost 7 bases and 3 bases, there was a span of 21 bases. The CDR3 is 15 amino acids. Germline V gene lookup returns CDR1 GTSNPN and CDR2 SVGIG (reference sequence). CDR3 DNA sequence: TGTGCCTTGGAGGTACGTGGGAGGCGCAAAGAGACCCAGTACTTC. It translates to CALEVRGRRKETQYF.

This sequence joins TRBV12-3 or TRBV12-4 and TRBJ2-4; 8 nucleotides align to TRBD1. The CDR3 is made up of 13 amino acids. J was trimmed by 6 bases and V by 6 bases; bases with no gene match: 4. CDR3 sequence (DNA): TGTGCCAGCAGCACTGACAGGGGAAACATTCAGTACTTC. Protein product: CASSTDRGNIQYF.

This clone was recorded at least ten times. This rearrangement joins TRBV5-4 to TRBJ1-1, with TRBD1 matching over 11 bases. Germline-derived CDR1 and CDR2 are SGHNT and YYREEE (reference sequence). J gave up 8 bases and V 1 base, and 7 bases lay outside the gene matches. The CDR3 has 15 amino acids. The chain's CDR3 is CASSLLTGQGEEAFF. The CDR3 nucleotides are TGTGCCAGCAGCTTGCTGACGGGACAGGGGGAGGAAGCTTTCTTT.

V and J are TRBV18 and TRBJ1-6, with D perhaps matching TRBD1 (6 bases). The CDR3 is 13 amino acids. V lost 2 bases and J 10 bases, leaving 9 bases between the germline ends. CDR1 and CDR2 from the germline V gene are KGHSH and LQKENI. The DNA for the CDR3 is TGTGCCAGCTCACCAGGGGGCGGCTCACCCCTCCACTTT. Protein sequence: CASSPGGGSPLHF.

V and J are TRBV28 and TRBJ1-1, with 7 positions matching TRBD1. The trim removed 4 bases at V and 0 bases at J, leaving 11 bases unmatched. The CDR3 length is 17 residues. Germline V CDR1 and CDR2: MDHEN, SYDVKM. CDR3: CASSSTGAGVMNTEAFF. CDR3 bases: TGTGCCAGCAGTTCCACAGGGGCTGGGGTGATGAACACTGAAGCTTTCTTT.

The chain links TRBV29-1 to TRBJ1-1; 7 positions match TRBD1. J was trimmed by 3 bases and V by 3 bases; bases with no gene match: 4. CDR3 length: 13 residues. Germline V CDR1 and CDR2: SQVTM, ANQGSEA. The CDR3 protein is CSVDRGRDTEAFF. CDR3 coding DNA: TGCAGCGTTGACAGGGGGAGAGACACTGAAGCTTTCTTT.

This rearrangement joins TRBV12-3 or TRBV12-4 to TRBJ1-1, with a possible D match to TRBD1 (5 bases). The CDR3 is 13 residues long. V was trimmed by 7 bases and J by 4 bases, leaving 13 bases between them. CDR3 nucleotides: TGTGCCAGCACTCTGCGGGGCTTCACTGAAGCTTTCTTT. Amino acid sequence: CASTLRGFTEAFF.